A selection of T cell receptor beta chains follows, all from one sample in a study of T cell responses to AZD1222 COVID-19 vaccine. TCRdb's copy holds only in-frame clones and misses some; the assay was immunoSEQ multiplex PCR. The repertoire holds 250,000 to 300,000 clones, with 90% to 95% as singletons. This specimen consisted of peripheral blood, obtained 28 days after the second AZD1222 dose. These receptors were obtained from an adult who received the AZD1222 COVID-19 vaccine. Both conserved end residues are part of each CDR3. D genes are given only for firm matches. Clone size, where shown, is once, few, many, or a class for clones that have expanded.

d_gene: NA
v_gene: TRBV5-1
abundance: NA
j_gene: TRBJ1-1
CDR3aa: CASSLQGVNTEAFF
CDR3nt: TGCGCCAGCAGCTTACAGGGAGTTAACACTGAAGCTTTCTTT

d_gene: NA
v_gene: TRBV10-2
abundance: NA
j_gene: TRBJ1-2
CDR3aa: CASSDWGGAGYTF
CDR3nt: TGCGCCAGCAGTGACTGGGGCGGCGCCGGCTACACCTTC

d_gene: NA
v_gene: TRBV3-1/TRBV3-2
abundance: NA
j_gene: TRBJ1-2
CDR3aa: CASSQGQRGYTF
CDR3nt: TGTGCCAGCAGCCAAGGCCAGAGAGGCTACACCTTC

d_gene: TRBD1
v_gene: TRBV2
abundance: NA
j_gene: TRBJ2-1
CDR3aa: CASSWDRDRYNEQFF
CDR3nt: TGTGCCAGCAGTTGGGACAGGGATAGGTACAATGAGCAGTTCTTC

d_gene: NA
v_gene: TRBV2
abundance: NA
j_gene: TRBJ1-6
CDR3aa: CASSVVRGGSSYNSPLHF
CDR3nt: TGTGCCAGCAGTGTGGTCAGGGGTGGGAGCTCCTATAATTCACCCCTCCACTTT

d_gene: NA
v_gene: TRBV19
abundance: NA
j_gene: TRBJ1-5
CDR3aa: CASSNFRGLTNQPQHF
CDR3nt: TGTGCCAGTAGTAATTTTCGGGGGCTAACGAATCAGCCCCAGCATTTT

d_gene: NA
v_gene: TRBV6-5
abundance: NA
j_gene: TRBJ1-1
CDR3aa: CASSLAAPGTEAFF
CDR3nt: TGTGCCAGCAGTCTTGCGGCACCCGGCACTGAAGCTTTCTTT

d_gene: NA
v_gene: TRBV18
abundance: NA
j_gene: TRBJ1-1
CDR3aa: CASSPGGGGTEAFF
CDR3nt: TGTGCCAGCTCCCCGGGAGGGGGAGGGACTGAAGCTTTCTTT

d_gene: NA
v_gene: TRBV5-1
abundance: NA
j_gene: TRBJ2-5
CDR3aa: CASSPGQGQETQYF
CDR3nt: TGCGCCAGCAGCCCGGGGCAGGGCCAAGAGACCCAGTACTTC

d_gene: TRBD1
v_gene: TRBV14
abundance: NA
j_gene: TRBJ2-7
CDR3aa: CASSQLGRGIDEQYF
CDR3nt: TGTGCCAGCAGCCAGTTGGGCAGGGGGATAGACGAGCAGTACTTC

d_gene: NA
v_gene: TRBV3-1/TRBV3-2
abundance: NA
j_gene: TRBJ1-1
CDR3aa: CASSQDKGDTEAFF
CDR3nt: TGTGCCAGCAGCCAAGATAAGGGAGACACTGAAGCTTTCTTT

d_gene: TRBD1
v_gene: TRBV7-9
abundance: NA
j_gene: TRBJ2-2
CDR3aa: CASSLDRGLTGELFF
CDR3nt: TGTGCCAGCAGCTTAGACAGGGGGCTCACCGGGGAGCTGTTTTTT

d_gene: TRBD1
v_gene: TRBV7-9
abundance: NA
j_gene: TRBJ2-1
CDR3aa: CASTVWGQNNEQFF
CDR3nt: TGTGCCAGCACCGTGTGGGGACAGAACAATGAGCAGTTCTTC

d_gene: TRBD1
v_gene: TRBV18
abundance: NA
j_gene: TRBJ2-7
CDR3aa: CASSPPTGSSYEQYF
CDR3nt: TGTGCCAGCTCACCACCGACAGGGAGCTCCTACGAGCAGTACTTC

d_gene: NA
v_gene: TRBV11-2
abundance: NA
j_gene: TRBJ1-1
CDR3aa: CASSPQVNTEAFF
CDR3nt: TGTGCCAGCAGCCCCCAGGTGAACACTGAAGCTTTCTTT

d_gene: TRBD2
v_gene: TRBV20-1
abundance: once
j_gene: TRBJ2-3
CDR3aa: CSASSSSGGGADTQYF
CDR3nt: TGCAGTGCTAGTAGTTCTAGCGGGGGAGGCGCAGATACGCAGTATTTT

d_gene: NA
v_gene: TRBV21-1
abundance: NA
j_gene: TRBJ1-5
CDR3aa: CASRTETNQPQHF
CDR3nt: TGTGCCAGCAGGACAGAAACAAATCAGCCCCAGCATTTT

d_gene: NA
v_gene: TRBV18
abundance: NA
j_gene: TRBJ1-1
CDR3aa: CASSSQGNTEAFF
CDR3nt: TGTGCCAGCTCATCACAGGGGAACACTGAAGCTTTCTTT

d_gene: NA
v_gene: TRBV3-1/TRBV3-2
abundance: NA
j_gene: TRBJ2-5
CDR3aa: CASSQVNREETQYF
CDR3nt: TGTGCCAGCAGCCAAGTAAACAGGGAGGAGACCCAGTACTTC

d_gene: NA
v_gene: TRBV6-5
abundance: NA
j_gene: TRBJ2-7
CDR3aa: CASRTSSYEQYF
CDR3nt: TGTGCCAGCCGGACCAGCTCCTACGAGCAGTACTTC

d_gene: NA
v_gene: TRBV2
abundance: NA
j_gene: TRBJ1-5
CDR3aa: CASSWGQKNQPQHF
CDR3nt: TGTGCCAGCAGCTGGGGACAAAAGAATCAGCCCCAGCATTTT

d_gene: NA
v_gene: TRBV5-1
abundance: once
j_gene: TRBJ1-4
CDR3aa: CASSPGSSTNEKLFF
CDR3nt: TGCGCCAGCAGCCCGGGATCCTCAACTAATGAAAAACTGTTTTTT

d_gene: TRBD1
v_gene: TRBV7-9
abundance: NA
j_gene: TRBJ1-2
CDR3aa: CASTRGGPGQGPYGYTF
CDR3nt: TGTGCCAGCACCAGGGGAGGTCCGGGACAGGGTCCCTATGGCTACACCTTC

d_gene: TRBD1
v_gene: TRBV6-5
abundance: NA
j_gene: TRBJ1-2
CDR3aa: CASSYNGQGAGGYTF
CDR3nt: TGTGCCAGCAGTTACAATGGACAGGGGGCAGGGGGCTACACCTTC

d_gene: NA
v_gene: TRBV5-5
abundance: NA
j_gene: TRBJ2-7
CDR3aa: CASSLGQGGYEQYF
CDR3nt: TGTGCCAGCAGCTTAGGGCAGGGCGGCTACGAGCAGTACTTC

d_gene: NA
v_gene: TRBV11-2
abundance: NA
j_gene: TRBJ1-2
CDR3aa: CASSLEAGPNYGYTF
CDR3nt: TGTGCCAGCAGCTTAGAGGCGGGCCCGAACTATGGCTACACCTTC

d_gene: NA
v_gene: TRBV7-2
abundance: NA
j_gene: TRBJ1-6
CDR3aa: CASSPEAYSPLHF
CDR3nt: TGTGCCAGCAGCCCGGAGGCGTATTCACCCCTCCACTTT

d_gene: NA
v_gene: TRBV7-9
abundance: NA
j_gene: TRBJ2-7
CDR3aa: CASGRLASYEQYF
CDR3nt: TGTGCCAGCGGCAGACTTGCCTCCTACGAGCAGTACTTC

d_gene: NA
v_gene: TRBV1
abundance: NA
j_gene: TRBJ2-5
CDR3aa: CTSSQGWGWASGTRSVGTQYF
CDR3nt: NA

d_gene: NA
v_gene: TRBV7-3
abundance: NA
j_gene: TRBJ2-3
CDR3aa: CASSLAGMSTDTQYF
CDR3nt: TGTGCCAGCAGCTTAGCGGGTATGAGCACAGATACGCAGTATTTT

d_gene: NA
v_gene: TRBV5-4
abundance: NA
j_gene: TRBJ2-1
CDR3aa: CASFPGAGRNNEQFF
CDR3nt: TGTGCCAGCTTCCCCGGGGCAGGGAGAAACAATGAGCAGTTCTTC

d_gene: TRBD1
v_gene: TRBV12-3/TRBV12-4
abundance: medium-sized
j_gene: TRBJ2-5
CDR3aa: CASSWTGEETQYF
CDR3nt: TGTGCCAGCAGTTGGACAGGAGAAGAGACCCAGTACTTC

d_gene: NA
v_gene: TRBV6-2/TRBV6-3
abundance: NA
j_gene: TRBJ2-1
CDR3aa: CASSYGRGGEQFF
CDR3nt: TGTGCCAGCAGTTACGGCAGGGGAGGTGAGCAGTTCTTC

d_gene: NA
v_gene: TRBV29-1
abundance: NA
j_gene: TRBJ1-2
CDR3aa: CSVEEVMGSYTF
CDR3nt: TGCAGCGTTGAAGAAGTCATGGGCAGCTACACCTTC

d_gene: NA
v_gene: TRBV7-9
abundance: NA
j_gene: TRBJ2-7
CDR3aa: CASSLTDTYYEQYF
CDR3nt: TGTGCCAGCAGCTTAACGGACACTTACTACGAGCAGTACTTC

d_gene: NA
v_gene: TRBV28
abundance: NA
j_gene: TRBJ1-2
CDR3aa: CASSLHRVVYGYTF
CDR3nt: TGTGCCAGCAGTCTCCACAGGGTAGTCTATGGCTACACCTTC

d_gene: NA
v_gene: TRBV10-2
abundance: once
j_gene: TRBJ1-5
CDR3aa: CASSEGNQPQHF
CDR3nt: TGCGCCAGCAGTGAAGGCAATCAGCCCCAGCATTTT

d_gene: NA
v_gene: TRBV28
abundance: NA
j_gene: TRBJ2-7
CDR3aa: CASSGGSPLDYEQYF
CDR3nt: TGTGCCAGCAGTGGCGGGTCCCCCCTGGACTACGAGCAGTACTTC

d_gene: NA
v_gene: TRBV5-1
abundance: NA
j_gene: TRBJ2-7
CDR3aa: CASRREGTGVSYEQYF
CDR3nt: TGCGCCAGCAGACGGGAGGGGACAGGTGTCTCCTACGAGCAGTACTTC

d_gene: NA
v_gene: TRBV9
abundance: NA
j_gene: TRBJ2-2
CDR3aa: CASSPSSELFF
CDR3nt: TGTGCCAGCAGCCCCTCCTCTGAGCTGTTTTTT

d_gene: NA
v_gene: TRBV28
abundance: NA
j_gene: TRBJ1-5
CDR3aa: CASSWGGGNNQPQHF
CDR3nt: TGTGCCAGCAGTTGGGGCGGGGGTAACAATCAGCCCCAGCATTTT

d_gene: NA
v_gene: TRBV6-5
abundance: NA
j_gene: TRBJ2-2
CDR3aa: CASSYAQITGELFF
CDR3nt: TGTGCCAGCAGTTACGCACAAATCACCGGGGAGCTGTTTTTT

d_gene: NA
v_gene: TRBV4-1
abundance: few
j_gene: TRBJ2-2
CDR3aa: CASSRGTFRRNAGELFF
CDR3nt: TGCGCCAGCAGCCGAGGCACTTTCAGGCGGAACGCCGGGGAGCTGTTTTTT

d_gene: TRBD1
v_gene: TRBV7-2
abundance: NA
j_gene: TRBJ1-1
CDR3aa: CASSFGTALNTEAFF
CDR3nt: TGTGCCAGCAGCTTCGGGACAGCTTTGAACACTGAAGCTTTCTTT

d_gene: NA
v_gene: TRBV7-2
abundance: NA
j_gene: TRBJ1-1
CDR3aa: CASSLRLNTEAFF
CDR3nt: TGTGCCAGCAGCTTAAGACTGAACACTGAAGCTTTCTTT

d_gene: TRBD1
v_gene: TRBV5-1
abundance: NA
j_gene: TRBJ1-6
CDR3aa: CASSGTGSPGDSPLHF
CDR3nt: TGCGCCAGCAGCGGGACAGGTTCCCCGGGGGATTCACCCCTCCACTTT

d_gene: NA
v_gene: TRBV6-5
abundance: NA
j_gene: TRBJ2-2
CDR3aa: CASSPGVHTGELFF
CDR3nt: TGTGCCAGCAGTCCGGGAGTGCACACCGGGGAGCTGTTTTTT

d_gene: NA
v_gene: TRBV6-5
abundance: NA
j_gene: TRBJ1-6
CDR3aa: CASRTPSSYNSPLHF
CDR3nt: TGTGCCAGCAGGACCCCGAGCTCCTATAATTCACCCCTCCACTTT

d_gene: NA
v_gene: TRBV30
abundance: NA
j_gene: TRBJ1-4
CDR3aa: CAWKDRGPEKLFF
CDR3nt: TGTGCCTGGAAAGACCGGGGGCCTGAAAAACTGTTTTTT

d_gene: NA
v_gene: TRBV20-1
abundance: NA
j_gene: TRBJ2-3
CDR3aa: CSAKSTDTQYF
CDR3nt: TGCAGTGCCAAATCCACAGATACGCAGTATTTT

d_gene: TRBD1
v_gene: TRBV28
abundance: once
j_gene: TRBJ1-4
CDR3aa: CASSPGTGLEKLFF
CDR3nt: TGTGCCAGCAGTCCCGGGACAGGGCTGGAAAAACTGTTTTTT